This is a list of T cell receptor beta chains from one sample in a study of CD8 T cells in ankylosing spondylitis. TCRdb reprocessed the 5' RACE reads via MiXCR and lists one record per CDR3 protein. The sample shows roughly 370,000 distinct CDR3 sequences, around 20% of them seen only once. Sequencing was performed on blood, either unsorted or a sorted T cell fraction (not recorded which). The origin of the receptors is a male donor with ankylosing spondylitis. CDR3s include the opening cysteine and the closing phenylalanine or tryptophan. The D gene is left open where the match is weak. Clone size is given for some rows only: seen once, a few or many times, or a class if the clone is expanded.

TRBJ2-2,TRBV6-6,-,-,TGTGCCAGCAGTTACGTCAGCACCGGGGAGCTGTTTTTT,CASSYVSTGELFF
TRBJ2-6,TRBV6-5,few,TRBD2,TGTGCCAGCAGTTTCTTCGGGGGGGGAGGGGCCAACGTCCTGACTTTC,CASSFFGGGGANVLTF
TRBJ2-7,TRBV20-1,-,TRBD2,TGCAGTGCTAGAGGGGGACTAGCGGGAGGAAGGGAGCAGTACTTC,CSARGGLAGGREQYF
TRBJ1-6,TRBV20-1,few,-,TGCAGTGCTAGGGCAGGGAGCTCCTATAATTCACCCCTCCACTTT,CSARAGSSYNSPLHF
TRBJ2-7,TRBV5-1,many,-,TGCGCCAGCAGCTGGGCCGGAGAAGGGGGGGAGCAGTACTTC,CASSWAGEGGEQYF
TRBJ2-1,TRBV19,-,-,TGTGCCAGTAGATCCAGGAGGGCAGGGGGTTATGAGCAGTTCTTC,CASRSRRAGGYEQFF
TRBJ2-7,TRBV5-6,few,TRBD2,TGTGCCAGCAGGTTACTAGCGGGAGCCTCCAACGAGCAGTACTTC,CASRLLAGASNEQYF
TRBJ2-2,TRBV29-1,few,-,TGCAGCGTTGACGGTGCGAACACCGGGGAGCTGTTTTTT,CSVDGANTGELFF
TRBJ2-3,TRBV10-3,-,TRBD2,TGTGCCATCAGCGTTTCCTACCTCATCCGAGCGGGAACAGATACGCAGTATTTT,CAISVSYLIRAGTDTQYF
TRBJ2-2,TRBV4-1,-,-,TGCGCCAGCCGGCGGAGAGGGGACACCGGGGAGCTGTTTTTT,CASRRRGDTGELFF
TRBJ2-5,TRBV29-1,few,TRBD2,TGCAGCGTTTATGGAACCGGACACATAGCGGGGGAGTACCAAGAGACCCAGTACTTC,CSVYGTGHIAGEYQETQYF
TRBJ2-1,TRBV15,-,TRBD2,TGTGCCACCAGCAGGACTAGCGGCTCCTACAATGAGCAGTTCTTC,CATSRTSGSYNEQFF
TRBJ2-6,TRBV6-5,many,-,TGTGCCAGCAGTTACTTGGGATCTTCTGGGGCCAACGTCCTGACTTTC,CASSYLGSSGANVLTF
TRBJ2-5,TRBV18,many,-,TGTGCCAGCTCACCGGCGGGCGAGACCCAGTACTTC,CASSPAGETQYF
TRBJ1-5,TRBV28,-,TRBD1,TGTGCCAGCAGTTCCAGGGGGCGCGGTGGCAATCAGCCCCAGCATTTT,CASSSRGRGGNQPQHF
TRBJ1-4,TRBV12-3/TRBV12-4,-,-,TGTGCCAGCAGTATTCAAAGGGCTGAAAAACTGTTTTTT,CASSIQRAEKLFF
TRBJ2-7,TRBV7-2,few,-,TGTGCCAGCAGCTTAGTACCTAGGAACGAGCAGTACTTC,CASSLVPRNEQYF
TRBJ1-5,TRBV28,few,-,TGTGCCAGCAGTTTGTTTAGGGGGTTGGGCAATCAGCCCCAGCATTTT,CASSLFRGLGNQPQHF
TRBJ2-6,TRBV9,-,TRBD2,TGTGCCAGCAGCGTCCGGCTAGCGGGAGCTGGGGCCAACGTCCTGACTTTC,CASSVRLAGAGANVLTF
TRBJ2-3,TRBV11-2,-,TRBD2,TGTGCCAGCAGCGAAGGGACTAGCGGGAGCACAGATACGCAGTATTTT,CASSEGTSGSTDTQYF
TRBJ1-1,TRBV29-1,-,-,TGCAGCGTTGCCGGACAGACTAACACTGAAGCTTTCTTT,CSVAGQTNTEAFF
TRBJ2-2,TRBV27,-,-,TGTGCCAGCCCCAGTGAGGGACACACCGGGGAGCTGTTTTTT,CASPSEGHTGELFF
TRBJ2-1,TRBV28,few,TRBD2,TGTGCCAGCGGGCACAGGACTAGTCGGTTCTTC,CASGHRTSRFF
TRBJ2-7,TRBV5-1,-,-,TGCGCCAGCGCCTCATCGTACGAGCAGTACTTC,CASASSYEQYF
TRBJ1-1,TRBV4-2,-,-,TGTGCCAGCAGCCTGCAGGGGAGCGGCACTGAAGCTTTCTTT,CASSLQGSGTEAFF
TRBJ1-4,TRBV5-1,few,TRBD1,TGCGCCAGCAGCCTGGACAGGCTAACTAATGAAAAACTGTTTTTT,CASSLDRLTNEKLFF
TRBJ1-3,TRBV3-1,once,-,TGTGCCAGCAGCCCGACGGATATCTCTGGAAACACCATATATTTT,CASSPTDISGNTIYF
TRBJ2-1,TRBV11-3,few,TRBD2,TGTGCCAGCAGCTCCCGGGACTATAACAATGAGCAGTTCTTC,CASSSRDYNNEQFF
TRBJ2-7,TRBV7-9,-,-,TGTGCCAGCAGCTTCCAGAACACCTACGAGCAGTACTTC,CASSFQNTYEQYF
TRBJ2-7,TRBV5-1,few,TRBD2,TGCGCCAGCAGCTTGGTCGGGGGGGCGCGGGAGCAGTACTTC,CASSLVGGAREQYF
TRBJ2-7,TRBV6-2/TRBV6-3,-,-,TGTGCCAGCAGTTTTATAGCGTACTCCTACGAGCAGTACTTC,CASSFIAYSYEQYF
TRBJ1-4,TRBV15,-,-,TGTGCCACCAGCAGAGCTGGCTCCCTGGGGGAAAAACTGTTTTTT,CATSRAGSLGEKLFF
TRBJ1-4,TRBV20-1,-,-,TGCAGTGCTAGAGATGTGTGGGGCTCTAATGAAAAACTGTTTTTT,CSARDVWGSNEKLFF
TRBJ2-2,TRBV5-1,few,-,TGCGCCAGCAGTCAGGCTAGCCTTTCCACCGGGGAGCTGTTTTTT,CASSQASLSTGELFF
TRBJ2-1,TRBV7-8,-,-,TGTGCCAGCAGCTTAGCGCCGGCTATCAATGAGCAGTTCTTC,CASSLAPAINEQFF
TRBJ1-1,TRBV12-3/TRBV12-4,few,TRBD1,TGTGCCAGCAGTTTCAACTGGCAGGGGGCGAACACTGAAGCTTTCTTT,CASSFNWQGANTEAFF
TRBJ2-2,TRBV24-1,few,-,TGTGCCACCAGTGGTCAGGCCACCGGGGAGCTGTTTTTT,CATSGQATGELFF
TRBJ2-7,TRBV29-1,few,-,TGCAGCGTTGCACTGCGCTCTCTGGGCGAGCAGTACTTC,CSVALRSLGEQYF
TRBJ2-1,TRBV6-2/TRBV6-3,-,TRBD1,TGTGCCAGCAGAACCGAATTCCGGACAGGGGAGCAGTTCTTC,CASRTEFRTGEQFF
TRBJ1-4,TRBV6-5,-,-,TGTGCCAGCAGTTACGGTATAGGGGTCGAAAAACTGTTTTTT,CASSYGIGVEKLFF
TRBJ2-5,TRBV5-1,once,-,TGCGCCAGCAGCTTGGGGTATAGCTCCGACCAAGAGACCCAGTACTTC,CASSLGYSSDQETQYF